This TCR beta chain was documented in a study of blood T cell repertoires in COVID-19. Original analysis: Reference gene primer amplification gave estimated nucleated cell counts. The method was immunoSEQ multiplex PCR; TCRdb's version includes in-frame clones alone and lacks a portion of them. V and J calls and clone size are those listed in that table; D and trimming were worked out from the DNA. The sample gives 250,000 or so clones, 86% of which show up once; around 3% is in the top ten. CDR1 and CDR2 (germline): MNHEY, SMNVEV (reference sequence). Trimming removed 10 bases from V and 2 bases from J; junction bases left unmatched: 8. CDR3 length equals 14 residues.

The sample taken for sequencing was peripheral blood. The clonotype originates from a woman in her 30s with active or convalescent COVID-19. The chain recombines TRBV27 with TRBJ2-5, with TRBD1 identical over 9 bases. The CDR3 reads CAKKGQGYQETQYF. For the CDR3, the DNA is TGTGCCAAAAAGGGACAGGGTTATCAAGAGACCCAGTACTTC.